The present entry profiles one TCR beta chain with its context. Produced via immunoSEQ multiplex PCR; TCRdb's table is partial and in-frame only. The table lists 200,000 to 250,000 clones, 65% to 85% of them singletons, with about 3.3% in the top ten. V trimming: 6 bases; J trimming: 0 bases; junction bases outside the gene matches: 3. Germline V gene sequence: CDR1 SGHRS, CDR2 YFSETQ. The CDR3 loop spans 14 amino acids. This entry is derived from a study of blood T cell repertoires in COVID-19. About the research overall: Acute and convalescent COVID-19 samples came from the United States, Italy and Spain.

Participants were aged about 18 to 89 years from around 25 US areas. Which cohort a participant joined came from the clinical history participants gave. What was sequenced was PBMCs or T cells enriched from blood (not recorded which). The V and J genes are TRBV5-1 and TRBJ2-1; 7 nucleotides agree with TRBD1. This receptor was identified in a woman in her sixties who had recovered from COVID-19. The DNA of the CDR3 is TGCGCCAGCAATCGGGACAGCTCCTACAATGAGCAGTTCTTC. The encoded protein is CASNRDSSYNEQFF.